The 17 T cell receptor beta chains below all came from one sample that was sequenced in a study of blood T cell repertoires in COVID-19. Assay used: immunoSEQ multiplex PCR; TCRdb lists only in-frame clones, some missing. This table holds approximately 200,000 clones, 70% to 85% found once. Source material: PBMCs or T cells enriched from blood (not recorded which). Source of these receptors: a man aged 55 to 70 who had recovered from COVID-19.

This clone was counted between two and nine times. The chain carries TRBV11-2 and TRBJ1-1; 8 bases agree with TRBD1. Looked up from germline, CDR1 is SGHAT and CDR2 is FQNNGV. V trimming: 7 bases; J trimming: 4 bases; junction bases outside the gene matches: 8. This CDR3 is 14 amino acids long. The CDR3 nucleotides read TGTGCCAGCACCTTTACCACAGGGGGCACTGAAGCTTTCTTT. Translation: CASTFTTGGTEAFF.

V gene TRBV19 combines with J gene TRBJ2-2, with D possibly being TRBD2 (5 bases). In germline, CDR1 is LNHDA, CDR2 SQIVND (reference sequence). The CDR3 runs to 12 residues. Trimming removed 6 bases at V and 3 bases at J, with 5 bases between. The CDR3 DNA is TGTGCCAGTAGCGGGGACACCGGGGAGCTGTTTTTT. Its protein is CASSGDTGELFF.

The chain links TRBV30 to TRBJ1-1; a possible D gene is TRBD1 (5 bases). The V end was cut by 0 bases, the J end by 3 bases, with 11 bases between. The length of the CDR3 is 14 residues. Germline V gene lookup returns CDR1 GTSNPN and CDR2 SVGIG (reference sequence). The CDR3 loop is CAWSVRLGDTEAFF. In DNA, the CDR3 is TGTGCCTGGAGTGTACGCTTAGGGGACACTGAAGCTTTCTTT.

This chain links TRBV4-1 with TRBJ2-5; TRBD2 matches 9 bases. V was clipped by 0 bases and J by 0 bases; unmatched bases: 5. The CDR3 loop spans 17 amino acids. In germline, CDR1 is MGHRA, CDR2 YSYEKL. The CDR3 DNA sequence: TGCGCCAGCAGCCAAGACTCTAGCGGGGCTTACCAAGAGACCCAGTACTTC. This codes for CASSQDSSGAYQETQYF.

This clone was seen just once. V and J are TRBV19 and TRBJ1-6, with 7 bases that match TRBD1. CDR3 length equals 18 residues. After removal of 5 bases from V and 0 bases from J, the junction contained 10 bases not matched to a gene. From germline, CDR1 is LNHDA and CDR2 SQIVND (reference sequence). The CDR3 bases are TGTGCCAGTAGTTTAACCGGACAGGCTAGCTCCTATAATTCACCCCTCCACTTT. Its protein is CASSLTGQASSYNSPLHF.

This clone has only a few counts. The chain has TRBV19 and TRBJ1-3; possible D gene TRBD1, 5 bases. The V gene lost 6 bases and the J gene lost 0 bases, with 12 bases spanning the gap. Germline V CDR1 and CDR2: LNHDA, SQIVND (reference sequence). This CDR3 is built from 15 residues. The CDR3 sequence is CASSRAYYSGNTIYF. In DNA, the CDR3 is TGTGCCAGTAGCAGGGCATACTACTCTGGAAACACCATATATTTT. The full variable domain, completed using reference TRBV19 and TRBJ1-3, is DGGITQSPKYLFRKEGQNVTLSCEQNLNHDAMYWYRQDPGQGLRLIYYSQIVNDFQKGDIAEGYSVSREKKESFPLTVTSAQKNPTAFYLCASSRAYYSGNTIYFGEGSWLTVV.

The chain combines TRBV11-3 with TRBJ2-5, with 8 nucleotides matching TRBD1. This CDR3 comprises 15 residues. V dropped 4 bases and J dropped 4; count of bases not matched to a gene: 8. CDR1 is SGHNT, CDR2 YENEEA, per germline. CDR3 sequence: CASSSTGEISETQYF. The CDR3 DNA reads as TGTGCCAGCAGCTCGACAGGGGAAATCTCAGAGACCCAGTACTTC.

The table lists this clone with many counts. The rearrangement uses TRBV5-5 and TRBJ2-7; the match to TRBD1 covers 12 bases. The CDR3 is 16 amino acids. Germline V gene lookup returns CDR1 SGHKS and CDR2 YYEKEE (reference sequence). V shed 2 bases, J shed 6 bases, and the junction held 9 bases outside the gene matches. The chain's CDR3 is CASSFGPGTGGSEQYF. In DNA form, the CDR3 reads TGTGCCAGCAGCTTTGGGCCCGGGACAGGGGGCTCCGAGCAGTACTTC.

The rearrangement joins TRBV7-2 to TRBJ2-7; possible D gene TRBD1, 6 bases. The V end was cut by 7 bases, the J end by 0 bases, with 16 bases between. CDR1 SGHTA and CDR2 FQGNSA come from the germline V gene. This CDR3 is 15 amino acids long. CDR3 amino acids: CASTLRQGSSYEQYF. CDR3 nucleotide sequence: TGTGCCAGCACCTTGAGGCAGGGGAGCTCCTACGAGCAGTACTTC.

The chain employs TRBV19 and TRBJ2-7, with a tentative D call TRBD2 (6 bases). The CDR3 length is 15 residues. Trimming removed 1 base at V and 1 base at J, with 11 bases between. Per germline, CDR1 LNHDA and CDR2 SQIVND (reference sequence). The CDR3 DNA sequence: TGTGCCAGTAGTATAGTTGCAGGGAGGTCCTACGAGCAGTACTTC. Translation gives CASSIVAGRSYEQYF.

The CDR3 sequence: CAITGQANTGELFF. In DNA, the CDR3 is TGTGCCATCACTGGACAGGCGAACACCGGGGAGCTGTTTTTT. V and J are TRBV10-3 and TRBJ2-2; 7 bases map to TRBD1. The CDR3 runs to 14 residues. Per the germline V gene, CDR1 is ENHRY and CDR2 is SYGVKD. Trimming cost V 7 bases and J 0 bases; bases outside gene matches: 2.

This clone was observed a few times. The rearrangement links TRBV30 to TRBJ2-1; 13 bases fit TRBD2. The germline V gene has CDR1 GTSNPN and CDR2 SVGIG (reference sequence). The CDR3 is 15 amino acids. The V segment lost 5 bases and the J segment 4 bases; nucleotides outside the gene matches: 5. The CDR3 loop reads CAWAKLAGGYNEQFF. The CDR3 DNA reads TGTGCCTGGGCCAAACTAGCGGGGGGGTACAATGAGCAGTTCTTC.

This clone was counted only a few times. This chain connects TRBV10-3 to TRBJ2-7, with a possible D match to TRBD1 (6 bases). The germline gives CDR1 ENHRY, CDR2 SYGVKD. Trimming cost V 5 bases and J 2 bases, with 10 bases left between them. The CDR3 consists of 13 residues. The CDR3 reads CAISSGVAYEQYF. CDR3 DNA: TGTGCCATCAGTTCAGGGGTGGCCTACGAGCAGTACTTC.

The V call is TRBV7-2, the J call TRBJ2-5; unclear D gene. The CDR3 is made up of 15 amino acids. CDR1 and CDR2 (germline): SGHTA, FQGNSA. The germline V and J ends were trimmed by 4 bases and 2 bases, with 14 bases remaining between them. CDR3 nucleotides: TGTGCCAGCAGCTCCGGGTTCAGCCCGCAAGAGACCCAGTACTTC. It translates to CASSSGFSPQETQYF.

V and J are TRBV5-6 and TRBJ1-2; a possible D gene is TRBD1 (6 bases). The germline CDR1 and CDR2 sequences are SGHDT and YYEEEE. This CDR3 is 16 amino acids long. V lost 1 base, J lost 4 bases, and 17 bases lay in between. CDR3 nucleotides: TGTGCCAGCAGCTTGTCCCAGGGGCCCATTTCCTATGGCTACACCTTC. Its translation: CASSLSQGPISYGYTF.

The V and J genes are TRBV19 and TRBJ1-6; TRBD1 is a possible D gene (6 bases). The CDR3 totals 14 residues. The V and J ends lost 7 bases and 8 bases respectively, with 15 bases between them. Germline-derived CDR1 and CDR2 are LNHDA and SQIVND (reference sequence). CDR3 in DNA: TGTGCCAGTATGAATAGGGCAGGGGATTCACCCCTCCACTTT. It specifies CASMNRAGDSPLHF.

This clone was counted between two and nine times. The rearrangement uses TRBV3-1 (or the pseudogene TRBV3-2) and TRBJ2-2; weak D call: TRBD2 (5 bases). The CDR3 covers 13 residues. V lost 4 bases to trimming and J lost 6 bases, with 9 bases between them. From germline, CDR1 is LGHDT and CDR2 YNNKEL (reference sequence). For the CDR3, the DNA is TGTGCCAGCAGCCTCGGGATGGCCGGGGAGCTGTTTTTT. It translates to CASSLGMAGELFF.